A selection of T cell receptor beta chains follows, all from one sample in a study of identical twins. TCRdb reprocessed the 5' RACE reads via MiXCR and lists one record per CDR3 protein. The table has about 690,000 distinct CDR3 sequences, approximately 22% seen once; the top ten hold 4% to 5.5%. These data also featured in a second study, about T cells expressing NK-cell markers.

The sample taken for sequencing was PBMCs. The receptors were sampled from a woman aged 18-29 years in good health. The conserved cysteine and the conserved F or W are not part of the CDR3 here. Fields, in order: J gene, clone size, V gene, CDR3 protein. A row's size may be missing; if present it is once, few, many or a size class.

TRBJ2-3,few,TRBV11-2,ASSSISGRGADTQY
TRBJ1-1,-,TRBV12-3/TRBV12-4,ASSLKSGLNTEAF
TRBJ2-5,-,TRBV20-1,SARVTSGGKETQY
TRBJ1-6,-,TRBV7-2,ASSTESSYNSPLH
TRBJ2-2,-,TRBV5-1,ASGATNTGELF
TRBJ2-3,-,TRBV9,ASSARGLSGTDTQY
TRBJ1-4,few,TRBV6-5,ASSSDRGTNEKLF
TRBJ2-5,-,TRBV20-1,SARDQEVYETQY
TRBJ2-1,many,TRBV29-1,SVEAGVGFDEQF
TRBJ2-7,few,TRBV27,ASSPSGRPRSEQY
TRBJ2-3,-,TRBV20-1,SASRDRNTDTQY
TRBJ2-7,-,TRBV25-1,ASTQGGEQY
TRBJ2-7,many,TRBV9,ASSVTAKGGTLGGQY
TRBJ1-2,-,TRBV6-1,ASSAVTGYT
TRBJ2-3,-,TRBV12-5,ASGLVVGVSTDTQY
TRBJ1-2,many,TRBV29-1,SVGFSRTGSYGYT
TRBJ2-5,many,TRBV12-3/TRBV12-4,ASSLVPEQETQY
TRBJ1-6,few,TRBV10-3,AISGGQDNSPLH
TRBJ1-2,-,TRBV12-3/TRBV12-4,ASSLLGNGYT
TRBJ2-1,few,TRBV7-9,ASSKRTVSTYNEQF